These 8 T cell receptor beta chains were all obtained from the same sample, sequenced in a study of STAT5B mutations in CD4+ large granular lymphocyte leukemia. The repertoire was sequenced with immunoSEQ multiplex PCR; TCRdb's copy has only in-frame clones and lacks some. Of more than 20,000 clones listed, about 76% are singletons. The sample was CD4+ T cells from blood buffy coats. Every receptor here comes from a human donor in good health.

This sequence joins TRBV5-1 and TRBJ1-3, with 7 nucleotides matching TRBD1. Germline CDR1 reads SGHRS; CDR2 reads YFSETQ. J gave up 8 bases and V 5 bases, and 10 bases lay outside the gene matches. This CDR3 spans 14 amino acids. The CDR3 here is CASRPQGVGDTIYF. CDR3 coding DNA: TGCGCCAGCAGACCCCAGGGGGTTGGGGACACCATATATTTT.

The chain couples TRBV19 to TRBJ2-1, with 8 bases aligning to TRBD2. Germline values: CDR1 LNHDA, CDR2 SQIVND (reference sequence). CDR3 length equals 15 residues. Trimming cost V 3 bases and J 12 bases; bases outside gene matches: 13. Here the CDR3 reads CASSMSGGRRVGQFF. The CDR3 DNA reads TGTGCCAGTAGTATGAGCGGGGGACGGAGGGTAGGGCAGTTCTTC. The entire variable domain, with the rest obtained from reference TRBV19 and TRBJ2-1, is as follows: DGGITQSPKYLFRKEGQNVTLSCEQNLNHDAMYWYRQDPGQGLRLIYYSQIVNDFQKGDIAEGYSVSREKKESFPLTVTSAQKNPTAFYLCASSMSGGRRVGQFFGPGTRLTVL.

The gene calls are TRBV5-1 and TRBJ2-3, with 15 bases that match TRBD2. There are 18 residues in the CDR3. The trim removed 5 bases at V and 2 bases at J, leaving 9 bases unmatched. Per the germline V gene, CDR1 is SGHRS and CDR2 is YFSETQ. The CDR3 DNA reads TGCGCCAGCAGTTCTGGACTAGCGGGAGGGATGTTCACAGATACGCAGTATTTT. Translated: CASSSGLAGGMFTDTQYF.

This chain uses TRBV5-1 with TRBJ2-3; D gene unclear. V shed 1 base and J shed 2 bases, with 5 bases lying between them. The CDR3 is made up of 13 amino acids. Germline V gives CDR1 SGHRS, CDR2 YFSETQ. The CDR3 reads CASSLSVTDTQYF. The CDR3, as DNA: TGCGCCAGCAGCTTGTCAGTCACAGATACGCAGTATTTT.

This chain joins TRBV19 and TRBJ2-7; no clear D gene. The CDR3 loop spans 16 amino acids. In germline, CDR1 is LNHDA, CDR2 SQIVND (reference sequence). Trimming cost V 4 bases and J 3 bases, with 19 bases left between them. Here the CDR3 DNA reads TGTGCCAGTAGTACCCCCCGGGCCGGAGTGGGCTACGAGCAGTACTTC. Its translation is CASSTPRAGVGYEQYF.

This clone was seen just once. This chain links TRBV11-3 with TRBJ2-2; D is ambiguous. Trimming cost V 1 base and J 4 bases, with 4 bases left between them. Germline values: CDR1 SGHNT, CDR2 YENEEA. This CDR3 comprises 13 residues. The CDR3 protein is CASSLVGTGELFF. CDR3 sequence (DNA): TGTGCCAGCAGCTTAGTGGGCACCGGGGAGCTGTTTTTT.

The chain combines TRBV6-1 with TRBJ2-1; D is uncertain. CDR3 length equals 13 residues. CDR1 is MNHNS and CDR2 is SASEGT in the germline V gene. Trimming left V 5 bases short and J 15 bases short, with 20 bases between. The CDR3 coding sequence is TGTGCCAGCAGTCAGGCAAAGGATGGCGGCCCGTTCTTC. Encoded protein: CASSQAKDGGPFF.

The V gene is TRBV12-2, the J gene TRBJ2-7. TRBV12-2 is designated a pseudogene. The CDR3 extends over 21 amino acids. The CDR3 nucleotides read TGTGCAAGTCGCTTAACTAGGGTACGAGGGGGGACGGAGAGTACCACTTACGAGCAGTACGTC. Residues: CASRLTRVRGGTESTTYEQYV.